Below, 14 T cell receptor beta chains from the same sample are listed, as sequenced in a study of glioma-infiltrating T cells after dendritic cell vaccination. Generated by immunoSEQ multiplex PCR, the TCRdb table keeps only in-frame clones and is missing some. The sample lists 95,000 to 110,000 clones, roughly 79% occurring once. Sequenced material: blood, taken before dendritic cell vaccination. Source of these receptors: a human donor with glioblastoma.

The sample holds a few counts of this clone. The genes are TRBV30 and TRBJ2-5; no clear D. The CDR3 consists of 13 residues. Trimming took 0 bases from V and 4 from J, leaving 9 bases between them. In germline, CDR1 is GTSNPN, CDR2 SVGIG (reference sequence). CDR3 nucleotide sequence: TGTGCCTGGAGTGTATACAGTCGAGAGACCCAGTACTTC. This translates into CAWSVYSRETQYF.

As concerns this clone: The sample has other DNA sequences that encode this CDR3 too. The V and J genes are TRBV5-4 and TRBJ2-5, with D possibly matching TRBD2 (6 bases). Germline values: CDR1 SGHNT, CDR2 YYREEE (reference sequence). The CDR3 covers 14 residues. V lost 2 bases, J lost 5 bases, and 13 bases lay in between. Written as DNA, the CDR3 is TGTGCCAGCAGCTTAGGCGGGGCGGAGGAGACCCAGTACTTC. This codes for CASSLGGAEETQYF.

The chain carries TRBV30 and TRBJ1-5; D may be TRBD1 (6 bases). Germline loops: CDR1 GTSNPN, CDR2 SVGIG (reference sequence). The CDR3 extends over 15 amino acids. The germline V and J ends were trimmed by 5 bases and 5 bases, with 19 bases remaining between them. The CDR3 nucleotides read TGTGCCTGGTCAACCGGGACACTGGATTATCAGCCCCAGCATTTT. Protein product: CAWSTGTLDYQPQHF.

The rearrangement links TRBV4-1 to TRBJ2-5; TRBD2 matches 11 bases. CDR1 is MGHRA and CDR2 is YSYEKL in the germline V gene. Trimming removed 9 bases from V and 0 bases from J; junction bases left unmatched: 9. This CDR3 has 16 amino acids. The CDR3 bases are TGCGCCAGAAGGAATAGCGGGGGGGTGTACCAAGAGACCCAGTACTTC. The encoded protein is CARRNSGGVYQETQYF.

The chain is built from TRBV27 and TRBJ1-5; maybe TRBD1 (5 bases). CDR3 length: 16 residues. From germline, CDR1 is MNHEY and CDR2 SMNVEV (reference sequence). Deletions cut 5 bases from V and 4 bases from J, with 18 bases between. In DNA form, the CDR3 reads TGTGCCAGCAGTCACGGGGGAGGGGTACGGAATCAGCCCCAGCATTTT. The encoded protein is CASSHGGGVRNQPQHF.

Concerning this clone itself: The same CDR3 also results from other DNA sequences found in this sample. V and J are TRBV14 and TRBJ1-6, with a possible D match to TRBD1 (5 bases). The CDR3 covers 14 residues. Between the trimmed V and J ends, which lost 6 bases and 4 bases, there was a span of 10 bases. The V gene's germline CDR1 is SGHDN and CDR2 FVKESK. This CDR3 reads CASSTTVYNSPLHF. The CDR3 region has the DNA TGTGCCAGCAGTACGACAGTTTATAATTCACCCCTCCACTTT.

This clone has just a few counts. This chain links TRBV30 with TRBJ1-5; TRBD1 matches at 7 bases. Germline V CDR1 and CDR2: GTSNPN, SVGIG (reference sequence). J was trimmed by 7 bases and V by 2 bases; bases with no gene match: 11. This CDR3 region has 15 residues. The CDR3 sequence: CAWSPLGGADQPQHF. CDR3 bases: TGTGCCTGGAGTCCCTTAGGGGGCGCGGACCAGCCCCAGCATTTT.

This clone was seen once. The chain has TRBV30 and TRBJ1-2; D call uncertain. This CDR3 comprises 15 residues. Germline V CDR1 and CDR2: GTSNPN, SVGIG (reference sequence). Trimming cost V 1 base and J 7 bases, with 19 bases left between them. CDR3: CAWSDWGGSTTGYTF. In DNA form, the CDR3 reads TGTGCCTGGAGTGATTGGGGAGGGAGCACGACTGGCTACACCTTC. The variable domain in full, completed from reference TRBV30 and TRBJ1-2, reads SQTIHQWPATLVQPVGSPLSLECTVEGTSNPNLYWYRQAAGRGLQLLFYSVGIGQISSEVPQNLSASRPQDRQFILSSKKLLLSDSGFYLCAWSDWGGSTTGYTFGSGTRLTVV.

The chain couples TRBV7-9 to TRBJ1-2, with 10 bases lining up with TRBD1. Trimming removed 1 base from V and 3 bases from J; junction bases left unmatched: 5. The CDR3 consists of 16 residues. CDR1 is SEHNR, CDR2 FQNEAQ, per germline (reference sequence). The CDR3 is CASSLGGTGEHYGYTF. The CDR3, as DNA: TGTGCCAGCAGCTTAGGGGGGACAGGGGAACACTATGGCTACACCTTC.

The chain recombines TRBV6-5 with TRBJ2-7, with D possibly being TRBD1 (6 bases). The CDR3 spans 14 residues. The germline CDR1 and CDR2 sequences are MNHEY and SVGAGI. Trimming took off 4 bases at V and 3 bases at J, with 13 bases between the two ends. The CDR3 nucleotides read TGTGCCAGCAGTTCGACAGGAGACTTCTACGAGCAGTACTTC. Its protein product is CASSSTGDFYEQYF.

The chain carries TRBV27 and TRBJ2-4; 7 nucleotides match TRBD1. With 4 bases clipped from V and 4 bases from J, the junction kept 1 base outside the gene matches. CDR1 is MNHEY, CDR2 SMNVEV, per germline (reference sequence). The CDR3 contains 13 residues. CDR3: CASSWGQKNIQYF. In DNA, the CDR3 is TGTGCCAGCAGTTGGGGACAGAAAAACATTCAGTACTTC.

This clone occurred a few times. The CDR3 nucleotides are TGCGCCAGCAGCCGGAACGAAATCGGTGGCGGGGGGGCCAGAAATGAGCAGTTCTTC. It encodes CASSRNEIGGGGARNEQFF. V gene TRBV4-1 combines with J gene TRBJ2-1; 9 bases match TRBD2. CDR1 and CDR2 (germline): MGHRA, YSYEKL. The CDR3 length is 19 residues. The trim removed 4 bases at V and 7 bases at J, leaving 20 bases unmatched.

This sequence joins TRBV5-4 and TRBJ2-1; D unclear. Trimming shortened V by 0 bases and J by 2 bases, and 3 bases separated the two germline ends. The CDR3 extends over 13 amino acids. Germline loops: CDR1 SGHNT, CDR2 YYREEE (reference sequence). In nucleotides, the CDR3 is TGTGCCAGCAGCTTGGACACCTACAATGAGCAGTTCTTC. This gives the protein CASSLDTYNEQFF.

The chain couples TRBV7-9 to TRBJ2-5; 7 bases are shared with TRBD1. The J call may be wrong; the DNA end is better matched by TRBJ2-7. This CDR3 has 12 residues. CDR1 is SEHNR, CDR2 FQNEAQ, per germline (reference sequence). The CDR3 DNA sequence: TGTGCCTCTACGGACAGGCCCTACGAGCAGTACTTC. Residues: CASTDRPYEQYF.